The clone carrying this TCR beta chain has more than one count but fewer than ten. The data originate from a study of CD8 T cells in ankylosing spondylitis. Germline CDR1 SGHRS, CDR2 YFSETQ. Deletions cut 0 bases from V and 0 bases from J, with 9 bases between. CDR3 length: 15 residues. With molecular barcodes, quantitative 5'-RACE was used to make the TCR beta libraries. TCRdb ran MiXCR on the 5' RACE reads and lists one entry per CDR3 protein. Of tens of thousands of distinct CDR3 sequences detected, around 25% appear once; the ten largest clones hold around three fifths. The material sequenced was blood, either unsorted or a sorted T cell fraction (not recorded which). The J gene is TRBJ1-2, the V gene TRBV5-1; D is unclear. The TCR originated in a male donor with ankylosing spondylitis or in good health (not recorded which). The CDR3 DNA follows: TGCGCCAGCAGCTTGGGCGGACCCGCTAACTATGGCTACACCTTC. Protein product: CASSLGGPANYGYTF.